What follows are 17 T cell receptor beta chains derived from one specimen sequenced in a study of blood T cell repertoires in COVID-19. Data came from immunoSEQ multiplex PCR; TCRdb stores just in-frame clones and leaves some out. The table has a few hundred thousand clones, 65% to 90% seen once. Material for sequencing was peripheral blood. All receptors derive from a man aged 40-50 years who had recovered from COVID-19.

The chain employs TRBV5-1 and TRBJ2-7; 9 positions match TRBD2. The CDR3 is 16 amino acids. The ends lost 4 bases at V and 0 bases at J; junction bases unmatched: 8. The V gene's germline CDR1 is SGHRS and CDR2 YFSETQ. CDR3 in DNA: TGCGCCAGCAGCCATTTAGCGGGAGACAACTCCTACGAGCAGTACTTC. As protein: CASSHLAGDNSYEQYF.

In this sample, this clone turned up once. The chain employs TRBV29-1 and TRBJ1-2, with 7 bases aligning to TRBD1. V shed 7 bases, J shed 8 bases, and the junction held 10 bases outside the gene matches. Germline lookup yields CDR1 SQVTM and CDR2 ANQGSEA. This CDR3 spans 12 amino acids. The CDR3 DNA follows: TGCAGCGGAAAGACAGGGTCTGGCGGCTACACCTTC. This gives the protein CSGKTGSGGYTF.

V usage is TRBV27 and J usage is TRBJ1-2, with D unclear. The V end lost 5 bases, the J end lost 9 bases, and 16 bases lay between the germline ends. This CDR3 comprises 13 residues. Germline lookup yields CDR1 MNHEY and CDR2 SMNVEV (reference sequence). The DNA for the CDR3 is TGTGCCAGCAGTCATACCAGTCTGTTTAGCTACACCTTC. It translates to CASSHTSLFSYTF.

CDR3 loop: CASTSDRVVYNEQFF. The CDR3 DNA reads as TGTGCCAGCACCTCAGACAGGGTGGTCTACAATGAGCAGTTCTTC. The chain combines TRBV5-8 with TRBJ2-1; 7 bases fit TRBD1. Germline values: CDR1 SGHTS, CDR2 YDEGEE. The junction had 9 bases not matched to a gene; V was cut back by 6 bases and J by 3 bases. The CDR3 contains 15 residues.

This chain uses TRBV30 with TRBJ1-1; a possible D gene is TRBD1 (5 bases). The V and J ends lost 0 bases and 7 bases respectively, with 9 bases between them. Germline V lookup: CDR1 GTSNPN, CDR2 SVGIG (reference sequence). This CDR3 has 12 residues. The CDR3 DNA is TGTGCCTGGAGTGTTAAGGGGAATGAAGCTTTCTTT. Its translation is CAWSVKGNEAFF.

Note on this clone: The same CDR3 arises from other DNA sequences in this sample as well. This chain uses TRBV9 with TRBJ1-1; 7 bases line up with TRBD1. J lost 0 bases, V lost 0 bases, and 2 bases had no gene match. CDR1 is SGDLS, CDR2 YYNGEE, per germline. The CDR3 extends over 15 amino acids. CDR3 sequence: CASSVGDRLNTEAFF. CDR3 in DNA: TGTGCCAGCAGCGTAGGGGACAGACTGAACACTGAAGCTTTCTTT.

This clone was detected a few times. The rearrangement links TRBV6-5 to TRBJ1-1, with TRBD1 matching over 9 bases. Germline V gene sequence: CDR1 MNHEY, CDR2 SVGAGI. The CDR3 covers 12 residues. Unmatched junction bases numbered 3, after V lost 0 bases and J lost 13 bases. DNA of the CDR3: TGTGCCAGCAGTTACTCCGGGACAGGGCTTTTCTTT. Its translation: CASSYSGTGLFF.

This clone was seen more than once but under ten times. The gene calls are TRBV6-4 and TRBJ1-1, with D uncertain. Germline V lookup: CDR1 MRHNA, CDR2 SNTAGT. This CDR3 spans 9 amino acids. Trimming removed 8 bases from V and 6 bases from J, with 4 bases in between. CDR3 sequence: CASGPEAFF. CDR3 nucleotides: TGTGCCAGCGGCCCTGAAGCTTTCTTT.

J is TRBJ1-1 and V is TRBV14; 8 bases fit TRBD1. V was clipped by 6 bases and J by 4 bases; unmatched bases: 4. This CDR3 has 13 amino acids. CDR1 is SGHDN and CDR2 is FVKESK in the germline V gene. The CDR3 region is CASSQTGGTEAFF. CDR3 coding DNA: TGTGCCAGCAGTCAAACAGGGGGCACTGAAGCTTTCTTT.

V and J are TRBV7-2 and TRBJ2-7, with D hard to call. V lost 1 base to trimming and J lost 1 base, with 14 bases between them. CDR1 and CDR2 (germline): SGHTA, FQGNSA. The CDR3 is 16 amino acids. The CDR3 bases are TGTGCCAGCAGCTTAGGGGTAAAGCGCTGGTCCTACGAGCAGTACTTC. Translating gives CASSLGVKRWSYEQYF.

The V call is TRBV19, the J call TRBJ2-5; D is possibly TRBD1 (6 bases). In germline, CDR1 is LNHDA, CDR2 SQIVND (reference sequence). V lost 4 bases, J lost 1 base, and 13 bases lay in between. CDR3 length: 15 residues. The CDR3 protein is CASSRTSTGQETQYF. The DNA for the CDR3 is TGTGCCAGTAGTAGGACATCGACAGGCCAAGAGACCCAGTACTTC.

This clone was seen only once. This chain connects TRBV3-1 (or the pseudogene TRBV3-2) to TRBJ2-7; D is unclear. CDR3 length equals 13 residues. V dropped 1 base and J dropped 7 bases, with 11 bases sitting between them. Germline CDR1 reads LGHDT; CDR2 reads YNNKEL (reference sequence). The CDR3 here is CASSQGLGLEQYF. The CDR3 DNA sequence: TGTGCCAGCAGCCAAGGGCTGGGCCTGGAGCAGTACTTC.

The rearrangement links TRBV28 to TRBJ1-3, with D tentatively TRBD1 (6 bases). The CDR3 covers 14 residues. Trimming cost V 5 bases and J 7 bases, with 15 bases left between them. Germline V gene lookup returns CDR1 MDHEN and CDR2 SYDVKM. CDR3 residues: CASSGGAGLNTIYF. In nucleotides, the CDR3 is TGTGCCAGCAGTGGGGGGGCAGGGTTGAACACCATATATTTT. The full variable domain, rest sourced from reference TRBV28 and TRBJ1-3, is DVKVTQSSRYLVKRTGEKVFLECVQDMDHENMFWYRQDPGLGLRLIYFSYDVKMKEKGDIPEGYSVSREKKERFSLILESASTNQTSMYLCASSGGAGLNTIYFGEGSWLTVV.

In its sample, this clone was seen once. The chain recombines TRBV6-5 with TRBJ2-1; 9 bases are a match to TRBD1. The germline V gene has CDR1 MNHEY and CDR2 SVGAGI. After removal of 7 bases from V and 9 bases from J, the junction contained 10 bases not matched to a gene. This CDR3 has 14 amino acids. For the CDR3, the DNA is TGTGCCAGCAACCTCCTGACAGGGGGGGGTGAGCAGTTCTTC. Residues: CASNLLTGGGEQFF.

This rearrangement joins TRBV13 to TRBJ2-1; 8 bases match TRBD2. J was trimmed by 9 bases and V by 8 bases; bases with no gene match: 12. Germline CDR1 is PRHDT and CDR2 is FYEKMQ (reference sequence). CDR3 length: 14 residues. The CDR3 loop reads CASRRGGRGPEQFF. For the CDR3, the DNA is TGTGCCAGCCGTCGGGGGGGCCGCGGTCCTGAGCAGTTCTTC.

Here the CDR3 reads CAISERTVENSPLHF. The CDR3 bases are TGTGCCATCAGTGAGAGGACAGTAGAGAATTCACCCCTCCACTTT. The chain links TRBV10-3 to TRBJ1-6, with a weak D call TRBD1 (6 bases). Germline V CDR1 and CDR2: ENHRY, SYGVKD. Trimming pared 2 bases from V and 7 bases from J, leaving 12 bases between. This CDR3 has 15 residues.

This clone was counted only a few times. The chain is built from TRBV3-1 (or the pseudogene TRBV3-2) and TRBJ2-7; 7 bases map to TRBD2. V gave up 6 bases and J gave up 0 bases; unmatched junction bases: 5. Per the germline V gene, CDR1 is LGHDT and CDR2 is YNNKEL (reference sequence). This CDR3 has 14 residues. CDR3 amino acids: CASSFSGVSYEQYF. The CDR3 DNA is TGTGCCAGCAGTTTCAGCGGGGTCTCCTACGAGCAGTACTTC.